Listed here are 14 T cell receptor beta chains from one sample, sequenced in a study of blood T cell repertoires in COVID-19. Some clones are missing from TCRdb's copy, which holds only in-frame ones; the method was immunoSEQ multiplex PCR. The table includes about 180,000 clones, about nine tenths detected once. What was sequenced was PBMCs or T cells enriched from blood (not recorded which). These receptors came from a young woman who had recovered from COVID-19.

This rearrangement joins TRBV30 to TRBJ2-3, with D perhaps matching TRBD2 (5 bases). CDR1 and CDR2 from the germline V gene are GTSNPN and SVGIG (reference sequence). This CDR3 is built from 15 residues. Trimming left V 2 bases short and J 0 bases short, with 12 bases between. CDR3 sequence (DNA): TGTGCCTGGAGTAGCGGAGAGACTAGCACAGATACGCAGTATTTT. This encodes CAWSSGETSTDTQYF. Based on the CDR3 plus reference TRBV30 and TRBJ2-3, the full variable domain is SQTIHQWPATLVQPVGSPLSLECTVEGTSNPNLYWYRQAAGRGLQLLFYSVGIGQISSEVPQNLSASRPQDRQFILSSKKLLLSDSGFYLCAWSSGETSTDTQYFGPGTRLTVL.

The chain combines TRBV6-5 with TRBJ1-5; TRBD1 might be the D (6 bases). The ends were cut back, 5 bases at V and 8 bases at J, with 16 bases in the middle. From germline, CDR1 is MNHEY and CDR2 SVGAGI. The CDR3 loop spans 14 amino acids. CDR3 DNA: TGTGCCAGCAGTCCCCGCGGGGAGGGGGAGCCCCAGCATTTT. It codes for CASSPRGEGEPQHF.

The CDR3 nucleotides read TGTGCCAGCAGTCCGGGACAAAGCAATCAGCCCCAGCATTTT. It codes for CASSPGQSNQPQHF. J is TRBJ1-5 and V is TRBV2, with D perhaps matching TRBD1 (6 bases). This CDR3 contains 14 residues. V dropped 5 bases and J dropped 1 base, with 9 bases sitting between them. Germline CDR1 is SNHLY and CDR2 is FYNNEI.

The chain is built from TRBV5-4 and TRBJ2-1; TRBD2 aligns across 10 bases. The CDR3 totals 15 residues. With 1 base clipped from V and 4 bases from J, the junction kept 2 bases outside the gene matches. CDR1 is SGHNT and CDR2 is YYREEE in the germline V gene (reference sequence). The CDR3 loop is CASSLSSGGYNEQFF. The CDR3 region has the DNA TGTGCCAGCAGCTTGTCTAGCGGGGGATACAATGAGCAGTTCTTC. Supplemented by reference TRBV5-4 and TRBJ2-1, the full variable domain reads ETGVTQSPTHLIKTRGQQVTLRCSSQSGHNTVSWYQQALGQGPQFIFQYYREEENGRGNFPPRFSGLQFPNYSSELNVNALELDDSALYLCASSLSSGGYNEQFFGPGTRLTVL.

DNA of the CDR3: TGTGCCAGCTCACAAGCAGTCGACAGGGAAGAGCAGTACTTC. Its protein is CASSQAVDREEQYF. The V call is TRBV18, the J call TRBJ2-7, with 7 nucleotides matching TRBD1. The CDR3 length is 14 residues. Germline V gene lookup returns CDR1 KGHSH and CDR2 LQKENI. V dropped 4 bases and J dropped 7; count of bases not matched to a gene: 10.

The chain has TRBV5-4 and TRBJ1-6; 8 bases fit TRBD1. Germline values: CDR1 SGHNT, CDR2 YYREEE (reference sequence). V dropped 4 bases and J dropped 5; count of bases not matched to a gene: 11. The CDR3 totals 17 residues. CDR3 in amino acids: CASSTPSGGRNNSPLHF. The CDR3 nucleotides are TGTGCCAGCAGCACTCCCTCAGGGGGCCGAAATAATTCACCCCTCCACTTT.

The chain has TRBV9 and TRBJ1-6, with TRBD1 as a possible D gene (5 bases). CDR1 and CDR2 from the germline V gene are SGDLS and YYNGEE. Trimming removed 0 bases from V and 5 bases from J, with 18 bases in between. The CDR3 has 18 amino acids. The CDR3 DNA reads as TGTGCCAGCAGCGTAGCTCCGGGACGGAGGGCGGATAATTCACCCCTCCACTTT. It codes for CASSVAPGRRADNSPLHF.

This clone was counted only a few times. The V and J genes are TRBV19 and TRBJ2-3, with 7 positions matching TRBD2. The V segment lost 7 bases and the J segment 2 bases; nucleotides outside the gene matches: 15. Germline CDR1 is LNHDA and CDR2 is SQIVND (reference sequence). The CDR3 has 17 residues. Here the CDR3 reads CASNPVLRLAATDTQYF. DNA of the CDR3: TGTGCCAGTAATCCCGTACTCAGACTAGCAGCCACAGATACGCAGTATTTT.

This sequence joins TRBV5-1 and TRBJ2-7; a weak D match, TRBD1 (6 bases). The V end lost 1 base, the J end lost 1 base, and 12 bases lay between the germline ends. The CDR3 length is 15 residues. CDR1 and CDR2 (germline): SGHRS, YFSETQ. CDR3 coding DNA: TGCGCCAGCAGCTTGACAGGGACCTCGTCCTACGAGCAGTACTTC. It translates to CASSLTGTSSYEQYF.

This sequence joins TRBV2 and TRBJ1-2; D not certain. Germline V CDR1 and CDR2: SNHLY, FYNNEI. V gave up 6 bases and J gave up 7 bases, with 18 bases separating them. The length of the CDR3 is 14 residues. This chain's CDR3 is CASSGTRREGGYTF. The CDR3 nucleotides are TGTGCCAGCAGCGGAACCCGGAGGGAAGGTGGCTACACCTTC.

This clone was detected only a few times. The chain employs TRBV5-1 and TRBJ1-2; possibly TRBD1 for D (6 bases). V dropped 5 bases and J dropped 1 base, with 12 bases sitting between them. The CDR3 covers 14 residues. Germline V gene data show CDR1 as SGHRS and CDR2 as YFSETQ. The CDR3 bases are TGCGCCAGCAGGAAGGGAGGGGGTAACTATGGCTACACCTTC. It encodes CASRKGGGNYGYTF.

V gene TRBV30 combines with J gene TRBJ1-2; D uncertain. Between the trimmed V and J ends, which lost 8 bases and 4 bases, there was a span of 11 bases. Germline values: CDR1 GTSNPN, CDR2 SVGIG (reference sequence). This CDR3 spans 11 amino acids. CDR3 region: CALGATYGYTF. For the CDR3, the DNA is TGTGCCCTGGGCGCTACCTATGGCTACACCTTC.

The chain couples TRBV2 to TRBJ2-7; a possible D gene is TRBD2 (6 bases). From germline, CDR1 is SNHLY and CDR2 FYNNEI. This CDR3 has 16 residues. V was shortened by 3 bases and J by 3 bases, with 18 bases between the two germline ends. Written as DNA, the CDR3 is TGTGCCAGCAGTGACGCCCCCGGGACTGGGGTCTACGAGCAGTACTTC. Protein sequence: CASSDAPGTGVYEQYF.

This clone has only one observation. V usage is TRBV28 and J usage is TRBJ1-1; no reliable D call. The CDR3 is made up of 11 amino acids. V gave up 10 bases and J gave up 1 base, with 7 bases separating them. Germline lookup yields CDR1 MDHEN and CDR2 SYDVKM. The CDR3 sequence: CAIRGNTEAFF. In DNA form, the CDR3 reads TGTGCCATCCGGGGGAACACTGAAGCTTTCTTT.